This T cell receptor (beta chain) was found in a study of shared clonotypes between healthy human individuals. J was trimmed by 3 bases and V by 5 bases; bases with no gene match: 11. Germline-derived CDR1 and CDR2 are SGHTA and FQGNSA. The length of the CDR3 is 17 residues. A few counts support this clone. Adult donors, all healthy and HIV-negative, had no recent acute infections or vaccinations. Samples left unsorted employed tens of millions of PBMCs for genomic DNA. Sequenced by immunoSEQ multiplex PCR; TCRdb stores in-frame clones only, minus some. The table includes some 450,000 clones, over 60% detected once.

Sequencing was carried out using PBMCs. The chain couples TRBV7-2 to TRBJ2-2; TRBD1 matches at 8 bases. The origin of this receptor is a woman between 40 and 55 years old in good health. Some clones in this sample may be carry-over from other donors' samples. CDR3 residues: CASSVDRARIDTGELFF. For the CDR3, the DNA is TGTGCCAGCAGCGTGGACAGGGCTCGGATCGACACCGGGGAGCTGTTTTTT.